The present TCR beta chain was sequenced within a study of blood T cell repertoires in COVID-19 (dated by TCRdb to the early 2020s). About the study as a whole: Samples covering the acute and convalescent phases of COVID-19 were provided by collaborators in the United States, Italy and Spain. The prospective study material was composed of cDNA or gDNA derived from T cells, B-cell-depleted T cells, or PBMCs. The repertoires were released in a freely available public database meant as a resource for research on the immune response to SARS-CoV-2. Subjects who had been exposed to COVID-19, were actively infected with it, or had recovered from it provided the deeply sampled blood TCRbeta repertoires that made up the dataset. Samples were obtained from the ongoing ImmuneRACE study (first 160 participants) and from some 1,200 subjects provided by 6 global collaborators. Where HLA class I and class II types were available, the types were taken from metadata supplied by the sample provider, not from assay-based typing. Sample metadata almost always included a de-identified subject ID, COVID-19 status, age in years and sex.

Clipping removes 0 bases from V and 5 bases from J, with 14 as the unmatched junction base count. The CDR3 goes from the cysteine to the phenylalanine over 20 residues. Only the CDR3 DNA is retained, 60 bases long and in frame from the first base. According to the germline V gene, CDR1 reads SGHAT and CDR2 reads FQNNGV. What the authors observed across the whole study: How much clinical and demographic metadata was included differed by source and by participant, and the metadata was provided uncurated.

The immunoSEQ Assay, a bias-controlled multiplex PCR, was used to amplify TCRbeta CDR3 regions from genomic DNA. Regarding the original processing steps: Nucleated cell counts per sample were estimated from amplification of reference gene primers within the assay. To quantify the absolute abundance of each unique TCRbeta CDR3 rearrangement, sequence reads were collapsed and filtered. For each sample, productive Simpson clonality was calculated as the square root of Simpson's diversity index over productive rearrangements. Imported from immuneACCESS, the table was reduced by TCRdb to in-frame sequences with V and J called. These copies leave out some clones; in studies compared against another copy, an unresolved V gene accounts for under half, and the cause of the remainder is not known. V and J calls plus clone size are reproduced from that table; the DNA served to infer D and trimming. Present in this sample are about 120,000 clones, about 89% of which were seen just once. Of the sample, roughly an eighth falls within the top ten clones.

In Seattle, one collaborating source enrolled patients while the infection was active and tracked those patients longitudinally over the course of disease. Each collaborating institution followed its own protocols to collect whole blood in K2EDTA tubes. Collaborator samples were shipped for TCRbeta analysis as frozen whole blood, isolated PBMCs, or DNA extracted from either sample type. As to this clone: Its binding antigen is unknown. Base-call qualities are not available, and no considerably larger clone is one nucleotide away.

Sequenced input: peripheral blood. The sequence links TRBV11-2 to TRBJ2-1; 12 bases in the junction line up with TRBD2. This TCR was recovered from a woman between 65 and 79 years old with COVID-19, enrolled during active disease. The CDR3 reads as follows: CASSLEWSPSGGGVNNEQFF. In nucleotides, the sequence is TGTGCCAGCAGCTTAGAATGGAGCCCTAGCGGGGGGGGAGTAAACAATGAGCAGTTCTTC.